The clone carrying this TCR beta chain was recorded a few times. Assay used: immunoSEQ multiplex PCR; TCRdb lists only in-frame clones, some missing. The profile shows approximately 9,300 clones, under 80% of them singletons. The CDR3 totals 15 residues. Germline loops: CDR1 LGHNA, CDR2 YSLEER. V was clipped by 0 bases and J by 3 bases, with 8 bases between them. This specimen belongs to a study of chemoradiotherapy in HPV16-positive cancers. Specimen collection occurred from a patient who underwent chemoradiotherapy. V gene TRBV4-3 combines with J gene TRBJ1-4, with D unclear. The sequence was obtained from a human donor with HPV-associated anogenital cancer. The CDR3: CASSQDFGSNEKLFF. CDR3 bases: TGCGCCAGCAGCCAAGATTTCGGATCTAATGAAAAACTGTTTTTT.